This T cell receptor beta chain is from a study of T cells expressing NK-cell markers. No DNA is given; TCRdb re-called the 5' RACE reads and lists each CDR3 protein once. The sample totals roughly 280,000 distinct CDR3 sequences. The CDR3 consists of 16 residues. The germline CDR1 and CDR2 sequences are SGHRS and YFSETQ. This TCR was sampled from a man between 18 and 29 years old in good health. The source material was blood T cells: a sorted CD56 or NKG2C T cell subset, CD4+ or CD8+ T cells, or bulk PBMC T cells (not recorded which). The V call is TRBV5-1, the J call TRBJ2-1; the TCRdb D gene call, TRBD2, has no DNA to confirm it. CDR3 protein: CASSPRISGRDNEQFF.